These T cell receptor beta chains were read from a single sample in a study of cytomegalovirus exposure and HLA in healthy donors. Only in-frame clones appear in the TCRdb table, and some are missing; sequencing was by immunoSEQ multiplex PCR. The sample has 200,000 to 250,000 clones. The sample consisted of PBMCs. These receptors came from a woman aged 25 to 39 in good health and CMV-seropositive. Both conserved end residues are part of each CDR3. A D gene is named only where the DNA matches it firmly.

j_call: TRBJ1-5
d_call: .
v_call: TRBV9
cdr3_length: 15
cdr3_nt: TGTGCCAGCAGCGTAGGGCAGAATAGCAATCAGCCCCAGCATTTT
cdr3_aa: CASSVGQNSNQPQHF

j_call: TRBJ2-2
d_call: TRBD1
v_call: TRBV7-9
cdr3_length: 16
cdr3_nt: TGTGCCAGCAGCTTGCCGGACAGGGGTGCCACCGGGGAGCTGTTTTTT
cdr3_aa: CASSLPDRGATGELFF

j_call: TRBJ1-4
d_call: TRBD1
v_call: TRBV28
cdr3_length: 15
cdr3_nt: TGTGCCAGCAGCCCTCCGGGACAGGCAAATGAAAAACTGTTTTTT
cdr3_aa: CASSPPGQANEKLFF

j_call: TRBJ1-2
d_call: .
v_call: TRBV4-3
cdr3_length: 14
cdr3_nt: TGCGCCAGCAGCCAAGAGCTGGGACTCTATGGCTACACCTTC
cdr3_aa: CASSQELGLYGYTF

j_call: TRBJ1-5
d_call: TRBD1
v_call: TRBV6-5
cdr3_length: 14
cdr3_nt: TGTGCCAGCAGTGAAGGAGACAGGGGTCAGCCCCAGCATTTT
cdr3_aa: CASSEGDRGQPQHF

j_call: TRBJ2-1
d_call: TRBD2
v_call: TRBV5-1
cdr3_length: 16
cdr3_nt: TGCGCCAGCAGTTCCAATCCGGGACTAGGGGTGAATGAGCAGTTCTTC
cdr3_aa: CASSSNPGLGVNEQFF

j_call: TRBJ2-2
d_call: TRBD1
v_call: TRBV19
cdr3_length: 17
cdr3_nt: TGTGCCAGTAGGGACAGGGGGCTAGCGGGGAACACCGGGGAGCTGTTTTTT
cdr3_aa: CASRDRGLAGNTGELFF

j_call: TRBJ1-5
d_call: .
v_call: TRBV6-5
cdr3_length: 15
cdr3_nt: TGTGCCAGCGCCCAGCTCGGGGAGAGGATTCAGCCCCAGCATTTT
cdr3_aa: CASAQLGERIQPQHF

j_call: TRBJ2-1
d_call: TRBD2
v_call: TRBV2
cdr3_length: 15
cdr3_nt: TGTGCCAGCAGTGAACTAGCGGGAGGGTACAATGAGCAGTTCTTC
cdr3_aa: CASSELAGGYNEQFF

j_call: TRBJ2-1
d_call: .
v_call: TRBV2
cdr3_length: 12
cdr3_nt: TGTGCCAGCAGTGAAGCCCTATCCCAGCAGTTCTTC
cdr3_aa: CASSEALSQQFF

j_call: TRBJ2-5
d_call: .
v_call: TRBV18
cdr3_length: 13
cdr3_nt: TGTGCCAGCTCACCACTGCCTAGCGAGACCCAGTACTTC
cdr3_aa: CASSPLPSETQYF

j_call: TRBJ1-1
d_call: TRBD1
v_call: TRBV7-2
cdr3_length: 17
cdr3_nt: TGTGCCAGCAGCCTTTCTGGGACAGCAAATATCAACACTGAAGCTTTCTTT
cdr3_aa: CASSLSGTANINTEAFF

j_call: TRBJ1-2
d_call: .
v_call: TRBV7-2
cdr3_length: 14
cdr3_nt: TGTGCCAGCAGCCCCCAGGGCGCCCCGGGTGGCTACACCTTC
cdr3_aa: CASSPQGAPGGYTF

j_call: TRBJ1-1
d_call: .
v_call: TRBV7-2
cdr3_length: 13
cdr3_nt: TGTGCCAGCAGCGCCGGGGGGAACACTGAAGCTTTCTTT
cdr3_aa: CASSAGGNTEAFF

j_call: TRBJ2-3
d_call: TRBD2
v_call: TRBV13
cdr3_length: 14
cdr3_nt: TGTGCCAGCACCCGGGAGGTAGTCACAGATACGCAGTATTTT
cdr3_aa: CASTREVVTDTQYF

j_call: TRBJ1-5
d_call: TRBD1
v_call: TRBV19
cdr3_length: 17
cdr3_nt: TGTGCCAGTACCCCCTTCCCGGGACAGGGGACCAATCAGCCCCAGCATTTT
cdr3_aa: CASTPFPGQGTNQPQHF

j_call: TRBJ2-2
d_call: TRBD1
v_call: TRBV5-1
cdr3_length: 15
cdr3_nt: TGCGCCAGCAGCTTGGGGACAGGAGACACCGGGGAGCTGTTTTTT
cdr3_aa: CASSLGTGDTGELFF

j_call: TRBJ2-1
d_call: TRBD1
v_call: TRBV15
cdr3_length: 15
cdr3_nt: TGTGCCACCAGCTGGGACAGGGGGCGCCATTATGAGCAGTTCTTC
cdr3_aa: CATSWDRGRHYEQFF

j_call: TRBJ1-4
d_call: .
v_call: TRBV6-5
cdr3_length: 13
cdr3_nt: TGTGCCAGCAGTTCCGGGATCAAGGAAAAACTGTTTTTT
cdr3_aa: CASSSGIKEKLFF

j_call: TRBJ2-5
d_call: .
v_call: TRBV19
cdr3_length: 14
cdr3_nt: TGTGCCAGTAGTATGCAGGGTATCCAAGAGACCCAGTACTTC
cdr3_aa: CASSMQGIQETQYF

j_call: TRBJ2-2
d_call: TRBD2
v_call: TRBV5-1
cdr3_length: 15
cdr3_nt: TGCGCCAGCAGCCGACTAGCGGAAAACACCGGGGAGCTGTTTTTT
cdr3_aa: CASSRLAENTGELFF

j_call: TRBJ2-5
d_call: TRBD1
v_call: TRBV13
cdr3_length: 17
cdr3_nt: TGTGCCAGCAGCTCTAGGACAGGGACCCCCGCCCCAGAGACCCAGTACTTC
cdr3_aa: CASSSRTGTPAPETQYF

j_call: TRBJ2-3
d_call: TRBD2
v_call: TRBV28
cdr3_length: 17
cdr3_nt: TGTGCCAGCAGATTCGGACTAGCGGGATTAGTCACAGATACGCAGTATTTT
cdr3_aa: CASRFGLAGLVTDTQYF

j_call: TRBJ2-1
d_call: TRBD2
v_call: TRBV7-9
cdr3_length: 16
cdr3_nt: TGTGCCAGCAGCTCCTACGGACTAGCGGGGGACGATGAGCAGTTCTTC
cdr3_aa: CASSSYGLAGDDEQFF

j_call: TRBJ1-1
d_call: TRBD1
v_call: TRBV7-6
cdr3_length: 13
cdr3_nt: TGTGCCAGCAGCTTTACAGGGGTAGCTGAAGCTTTCTTT
cdr3_aa: CASSFTGVAEAFF

j_call: TRBJ2-7
d_call: .
v_call: TRBV5-4
cdr3_length: 12
cdr3_nt: TGTGCCAGCAGCTTGGCCTGGGGCGAGCAGTACTTC
cdr3_aa: CASSLAWGEQYF

j_call: TRBJ1-1
d_call: .
v_call: TRBV15
cdr3_length: 13
cdr3_nt: TGTGCCACCAGCAGAGATCGAGGGTATGAAGCTTTCTTT
cdr3_aa: CATSRDRGYEAFF

j_call: TRBJ2-6
d_call: .
v_call: TRBV28
cdr3_length: 19
cdr3_nt: TGTGCCAGCAGTTTTCGCGGACGGGGGATTTCCTCTGGGGCCAACGTCCTGACTTTC
cdr3_aa: CASSFRGRGISSGANVLTF

j_call: TRBJ2-7
d_call: TRBD1
v_call: TRBV5-1
cdr3_length: 15
cdr3_nt: TGCGCCAGCAGCTTGATCGGACAGGTCTCCTACGAGCAGTACTTC
cdr3_aa: CASSLIGQVSYEQYF

j_call: TRBJ1-5
d_call: TRBD1
v_call: TRBV7-8
cdr3_length: 16
cdr3_nt: TGTGCCAGCAGCTCGGGACAGCTGTATAGCAATCAGCCCCAGCATTTT
cdr3_aa: CASSSGQLYSNQPQHF

j_call: TRBJ2-3
d_call: .
v_call: TRBV6-1
cdr3_length: 14
cdr3_nt: TGTGCCAGCAGTGAATGGGACTTCACAGATACGCAGTATTTT
cdr3_aa: CASSEWDFTDTQYF

j_call: TRBJ1-4
d_call: .
v_call: TRBV28
cdr3_length: 15
cdr3_nt: TGTGCCAGCAGACCACCTGGCCCTGCGGTTGAAAAACTGTTTTTT
cdr3_aa: CASRPPGPAVEKLFF

j_call: TRBJ1-2
d_call: .
v_call: TRBV14
cdr3_length: 17
cdr3_nt: TGTGCCAGCAGCCAAGAAAGGTCCAACCGGGATCCCTATGGCTACACCTTC
cdr3_aa: CASSQERSNRDPYGYTF

j_call: TRBJ2-7
d_call: .
v_call: TRBV5-1
cdr3_length: 11
cdr3_nt: TGCGCCAGCAGCTCAACGCGCGAGCAGTACTTC
cdr3_aa: CASSSTREQYF

j_call: TRBJ2-1
d_call: TRBD2
v_call: TRBV7-9
cdr3_length: 12
cdr3_nt: TGTGCCAGCAGCTTAGTGCGGGGGATGGAGTTCTTC
cdr3_aa: CASSLVRGMEFF

j_call: TRBJ1-1
d_call: .
v_call: TRBV28
cdr3_length: 11
cdr3_nt: TGTGCCAGCAGTTTAACGGGTGAAGCTTTCTTT
cdr3_aa: CASSLTGEAFF

j_call: TRBJ2-3
d_call: TRBD2
v_call: TRBV5-1
cdr3_length: 14
cdr3_nt: TGCGCCAGCGCTTCAGCGGGAAGCACAGATACGCAGTATTTT
cdr3_aa: CASASAGSTDTQYF

j_call: TRBJ2-3
d_call: TRBD2
v_call: TRBV28
cdr3_length: 16
cdr3_nt: TGTGCCAGCAGTTACCCCGGACTAGTGGGGGCAGATACGCAGTATTTT
cdr3_aa: CASSYPGLVGADTQYF

j_call: TRBJ2-7
d_call: TRBD2
v_call: TRBV19
cdr3_length: 15
cdr3_nt: TGTGCCAGTAGCAAACTAGCGGGGGGGTCCTACGAGCAGTACTTC
cdr3_aa: CASSKLAGGSYEQYF

j_call: TRBJ2-7
d_call: TRBD2
v_call: TRBV25-1
cdr3_length: 16
cdr3_nt: TGTGCCAGCAGTGGAGGGACTAGCGGGCCTTCCTACGAGCAGTACTTC
cdr3_aa: CASSGGTSGPSYEQYF

j_call: TRBJ2-7
d_call: TRBD1
v_call: TRBV6-6
cdr3_length: 14
cdr3_nt: TGTGCCAGCACCGACAGGGTGCCCTCCTACGAGCAGTACTTC
cdr3_aa: CASTDRVPSYEQYF

j_call: TRBJ2-7
d_call: .
v_call: TRBV7-2
cdr3_length: 14
cdr3_nt: TGTGCCAGCAGCTTAGGGTCGGGAGTGGACGAGCAGTACTTC
cdr3_aa: CASSLGSGVDEQYF

j_call: TRBJ1-4
d_call: TRBD1
v_call: TRBV5-1
cdr3_length: 14
cdr3_nt: TGCGCCAGCAGTGCGGACAGGGCGGAGGAAAAACTGTTTTTT
cdr3_aa: CASSADRAEEKLFF

j_call: TRBJ1-2
d_call: .
v_call: TRBV19
cdr3_length: 13
cdr3_nt: TGTGCCAGTACCCCCAGGGAGGGATATGGCTACACCTTC
cdr3_aa: CASTPREGYGYTF